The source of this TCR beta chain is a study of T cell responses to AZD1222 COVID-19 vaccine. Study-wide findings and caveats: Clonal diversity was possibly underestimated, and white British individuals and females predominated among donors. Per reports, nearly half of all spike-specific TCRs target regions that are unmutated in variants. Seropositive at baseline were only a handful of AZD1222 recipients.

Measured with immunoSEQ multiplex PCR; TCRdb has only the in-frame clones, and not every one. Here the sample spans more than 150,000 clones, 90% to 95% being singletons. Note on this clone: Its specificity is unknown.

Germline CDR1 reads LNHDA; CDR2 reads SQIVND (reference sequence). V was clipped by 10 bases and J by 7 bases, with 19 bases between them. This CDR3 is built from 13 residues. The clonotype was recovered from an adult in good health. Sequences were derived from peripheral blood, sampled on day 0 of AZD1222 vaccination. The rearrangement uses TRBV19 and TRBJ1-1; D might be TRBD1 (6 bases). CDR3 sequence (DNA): TGTGCCACGCTCCCCAGGGGCCGCTTTGAAGCTTTCTTT. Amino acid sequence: CATLPRGRFEAFF.